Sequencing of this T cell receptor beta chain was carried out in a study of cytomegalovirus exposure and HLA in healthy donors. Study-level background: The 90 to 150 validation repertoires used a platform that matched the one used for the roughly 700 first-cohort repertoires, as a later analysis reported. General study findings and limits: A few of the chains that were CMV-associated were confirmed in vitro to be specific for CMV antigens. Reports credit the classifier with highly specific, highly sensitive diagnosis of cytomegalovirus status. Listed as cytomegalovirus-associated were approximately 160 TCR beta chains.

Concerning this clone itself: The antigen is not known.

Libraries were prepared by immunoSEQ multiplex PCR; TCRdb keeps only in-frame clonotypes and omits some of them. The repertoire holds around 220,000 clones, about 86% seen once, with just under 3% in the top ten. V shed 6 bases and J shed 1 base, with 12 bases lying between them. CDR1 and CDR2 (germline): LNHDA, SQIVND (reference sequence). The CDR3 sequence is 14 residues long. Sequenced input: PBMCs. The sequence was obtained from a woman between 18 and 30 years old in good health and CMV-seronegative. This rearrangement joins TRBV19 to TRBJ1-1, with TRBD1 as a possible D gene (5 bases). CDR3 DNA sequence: TGTGCCAGTAGGTATAGCGGGGCGAACACTGAAGCTTTCTTT. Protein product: CASRYSGANTEAFF.